Detailed here is one TCR beta chain. Germline values: CDR1 SGDLS, CDR2 YYNGEE. The ends were cut back, 2 bases at V and 7 bases at J, with 13 bases in the middle. CDR3 length: 14 residues. Original processing notes: Reference gene primer amplification in the assay estimated nucleated cell counts. TCRdb's table, derived via immunoSEQ multiplex PCR, lists solely in-frame clones and lacks some. That table is the source of V, J and clone size, and D and trimming were worked out from the DNA. The top ten hold roughly 12% of the sample, which has tens of thousands of clones, 65% to 80% seen once. These data originate in a study of blood T cell repertoires in COVID-19. In the study overall: The United States, Italy and Spain provided the acute and convalescent COVID-19 samples.

The sequence was obtained from a man between 65 and 85 years old with acute or convalescent COVID-19. Source material: peripheral blood. The rearrangement joins TRBV9 to TRBJ2-1, with D tentatively TRBD1 (8 bases). The CDR3 DNA reads as TGTGCCAGCAGCGTCGGACAGGGAGGGAATGAGCAGTTCTTC. It encodes CASSVGQGGNEQFF.